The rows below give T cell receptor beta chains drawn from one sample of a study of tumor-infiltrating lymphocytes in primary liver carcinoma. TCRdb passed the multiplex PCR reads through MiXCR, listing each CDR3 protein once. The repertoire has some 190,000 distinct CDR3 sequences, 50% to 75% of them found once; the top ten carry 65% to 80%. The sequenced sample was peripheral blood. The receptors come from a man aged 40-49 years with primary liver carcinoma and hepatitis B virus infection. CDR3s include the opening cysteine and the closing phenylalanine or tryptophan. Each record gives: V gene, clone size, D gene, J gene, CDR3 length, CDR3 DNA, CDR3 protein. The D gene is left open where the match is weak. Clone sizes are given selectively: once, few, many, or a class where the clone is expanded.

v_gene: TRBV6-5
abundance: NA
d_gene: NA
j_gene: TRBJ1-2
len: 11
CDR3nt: TGTGCCAGCAGTTCAGGCTATGGCTACACCTTC
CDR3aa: CASSSGYGYTF

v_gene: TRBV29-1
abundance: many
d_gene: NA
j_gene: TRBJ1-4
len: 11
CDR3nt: TGCAGCGTTGGGGATTATGAAAAACTGTTTTTT
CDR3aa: CSVGDYEKLFF

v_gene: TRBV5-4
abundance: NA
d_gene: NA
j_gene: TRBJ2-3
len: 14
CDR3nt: TGTGCCAGCCTTGGCACAGGGTGCACAGATACGCAGTATTTT
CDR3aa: CASLGTGCTDTQYF

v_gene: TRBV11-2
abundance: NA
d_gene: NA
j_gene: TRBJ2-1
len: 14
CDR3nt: TGTGCCAGCTGCTTAGAGGGCAGCCTCAATGAGCAGTTCTTC
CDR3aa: CASCLEGSLNEQFF

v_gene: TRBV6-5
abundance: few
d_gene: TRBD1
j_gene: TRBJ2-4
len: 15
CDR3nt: TGTGCCAGCAGTTCAGGGGGCCTGTTTTTGGACATTCAGTACTTC
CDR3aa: CASSSGGLFLDIQYF

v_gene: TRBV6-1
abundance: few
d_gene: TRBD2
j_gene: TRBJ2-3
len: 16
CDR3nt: TGTGCCAGCAGGGGATTGACTAGCGCGTATGGAGATACGCAGTATTTT
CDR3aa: CASRGLTSAYGDTQYF

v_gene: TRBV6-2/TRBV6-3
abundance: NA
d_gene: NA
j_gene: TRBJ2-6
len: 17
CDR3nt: TGTGCCAGCAGTTACAGTCTTAGGGACTCTGGGGCCAACGTCCTGACTTTC
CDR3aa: CASSYSLRDSGANVLTF

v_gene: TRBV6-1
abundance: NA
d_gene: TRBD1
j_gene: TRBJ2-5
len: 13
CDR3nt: TGTGCCAGCAGTGAGGGACAGGGGAAGACCCAGTACTTC
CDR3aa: CASSEGQGKTQYF

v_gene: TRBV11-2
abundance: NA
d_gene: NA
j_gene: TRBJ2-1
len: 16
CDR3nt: TGTGTCAGTAGCTTGGATATCGGACGAGCCATGGGTGAGCTGTTCTTC
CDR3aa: CVSSLDIGRAMGELFF

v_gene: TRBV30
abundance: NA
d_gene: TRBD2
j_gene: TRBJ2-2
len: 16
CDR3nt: TGTGCCTGGAGTTACGGGCTAGCGGGGAACACCGGGGAGCTGTTTTTT
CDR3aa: CAWSYGLAGNTGELFF

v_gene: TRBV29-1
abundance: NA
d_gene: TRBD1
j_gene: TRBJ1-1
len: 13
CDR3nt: TGCAGCGATTCCAGGGGGCGAGACACTGAAGCTTTCTTT
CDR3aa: CSDSRGRDTEAFF

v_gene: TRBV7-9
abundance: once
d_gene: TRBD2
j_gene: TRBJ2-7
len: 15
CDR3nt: TGTGCCAGCAGCCTAGCCGGGACTAGCTTCAACAAGCAGTACTTC
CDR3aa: CASSLAGTSFNKQYF

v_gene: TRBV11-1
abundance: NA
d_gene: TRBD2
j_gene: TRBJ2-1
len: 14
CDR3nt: TGTGCCAGCAGCCCCGAACTAGCGGAAGATGAGCAGTTCTTC
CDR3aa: CASSPELAEDEQFF

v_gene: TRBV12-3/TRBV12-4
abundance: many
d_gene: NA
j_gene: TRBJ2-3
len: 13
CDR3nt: TGTGCCAGCAGTTCTGACGGCACAGATACGCAGTATTTT
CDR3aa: CASSSDGTDTQYF

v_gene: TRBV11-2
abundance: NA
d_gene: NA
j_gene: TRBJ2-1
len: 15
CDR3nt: TGTGCCAGCAGTTGCACTAGCAGGGAATACAATGAGCAGTTCTTC
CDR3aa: CASSCTSREYNEQFF

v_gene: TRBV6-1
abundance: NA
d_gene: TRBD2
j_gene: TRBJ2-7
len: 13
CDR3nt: TGTGCCAGCAGTGAGAGGAGGGACTACAAGCAGTACTTC
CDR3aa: CASSERRDYKQYF

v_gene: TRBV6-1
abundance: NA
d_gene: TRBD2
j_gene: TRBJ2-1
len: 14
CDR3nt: TGTGCCAGCAGTCCGGCTAGCGGGATCAATGAGCAGTTCTTC
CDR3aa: CASSPASGINEQFF

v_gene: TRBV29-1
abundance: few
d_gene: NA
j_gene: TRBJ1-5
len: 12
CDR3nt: TGCAGCGTTGAAGCCCACAGGGAGACGCAGCATTTT
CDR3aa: CSVEAHRETQHF